The 19 T cell receptor beta chains listed next were all sequenced from one sample in a study of T-cell reconstitution after alpha-beta-depleted transplantation in children. For TCRbeta, the library was prepared with unique molecular identifiers. MiXCR, applied by TCRdb to the PCR reads, yields one record per CDR3 protein. The data show around 100,000 distinct CDR3 sequences, around 6.1% seen once. The sequencing used PBMCs, mostly from graft donor cells, collected 60 days after TCRalphabeta/CD19-depleted stem cell transplant. These receptors originate from a female patient between 2 and 15 years old who had a stem cell transplant for Fanconi anemia, so the T cells may come from the graft donor.

This clonotype was seen more than once but under ten times. The chain joins TRBV5-1 to TRBJ2-7, with TRBD2 as a possible D gene (5 bases). Per germline, CDR1 SGHRS and CDR2 YFSETQ. Trimming removed 0 bases from V and 2 bases from J, with 12 bases in between. The CDR3 length is 15 residues. The CDR3 protein is CASSLEFGVTYEQYF. The CDR3 coding sequence is TGCGCCAGCAGCTTGGAGTTCGGGGTTACCTACGAGCAGTACTTC.

This clonotype has ten or more counts. The chain joins TRBV7-3 to TRBJ2-2; D might be TRBD1 (6 bases). Trimming pared 2 bases from V and 3 bases from J, leaving 13 bases between. The length of the CDR3 is 16 residues. Germline V gene lookup returns CDR1 SGHTA and CDR2 FQGTGA. The CDR3 nucleotides are TGTGCCAGCAGCTTACCCACGGGACAAGACACCGGGGAGCTGTTTTTT. Protein sequence: CASSLPTGQDTGELFF.

This clonotype was detected only once. The J gene is TRBJ2-3, the V gene TRBV7-3; D possibly corresponds to TRBD2 (5 bases). This CDR3 is 14 amino acids long. V lost 1 base and J lost 5, with 10 bases in between. Germline values: CDR1 SGHTA, CDR2 FQGTGA. CDR3: CASSLIPGEDTQYF. The CDR3 nucleotides read TGTGCCAGCAGCTTAATCCCCGGGGAAGATACGCAGTATTTT.

This clonotype has a count of ten or more. For the CDR3, the DNA is TGCGCCAGCAGCTTGCAGGGCACTGAAGCTTTCTTT. This encodes CASSLQGTEAFF. This sequence joins TRBV5-1 and TRBJ1-1, with D possibly TRBD1 on 5 matching bases. V lost 1 base, J lost 4 bases, and 5 bases lay in between. Germline assignment: CDR1 SGHRS and CDR2 YFSETQ. The CDR3 is 12 amino acids.

This clonotype has a count of ten or more. The chain recombines TRBV5-1 with TRBJ2-3; 8 bases are a match to TRBD1. There are 14 residues in the CDR3. V shed 6 bases, J shed 2 bases, and the junction held 5 bases outside the gene matches. Germline V CDR1 and CDR2: SGHRS, YFSETQ. CDR3 residues: CASNGQGLTDTQYF. Here the CDR3 DNA reads TGCGCCAGCAACGGACAGGGTCTCACAGATACGCAGTATTTT.

The chain combines TRBV28 with TRBJ2-3; TRBD2 is a possible D gene (5 bases). CDR3 size: 18 residues. Germline CDR1 reads MDHEN; CDR2 reads SYDVKM. The V end was cut by 3 bases, the J end by 2 bases, with 21 bases between. CDR3 residues: CASSFDRVVPTITDTQYF. Written as DNA, the CDR3 is TGTGCCAGCAGTTTCGATCGAGTCGTTCCGACTATCACAGATACGCAGTATTTT.

In its sample, this clonotype was seen a few times. The chain carries TRBV18 and TRBJ1-1, with D possibly matching TRBD1 (6 bases). Germline-derived CDR1 and CDR2 are KGHSH and LQKENI. CDR3 size: 13 residues. V was trimmed by 3 bases and J by 8 bases, leaving 13 bases between them. The DNA for the CDR3 is TGTGCCAGCTCACCTCAAGAGACAGGAGAAGCTTTCTTT. It is translated as CASSPQETGEAFF.

Ten or more counts support this clonotype. The V and J genes are TRBV20-1 and TRBJ2-1, with 9 bases fitting TRBD2. With V trimmed by 5 bases and J by 7 bases, 6 bases remained unmatched. Germline assignment: CDR1 DFQATT and CDR2 SNEGSKA (reference sequence). The CDR3 loop spans 13 amino acids. Here the CDR3 DNA reads TGCAGTGCTTGGGCTAGCGGGGCTAATGAGCAGTTCTTC. It is translated as CSAWASGANEQFF.

This clonotype was picked up many times. V is TRBV5-1 and J is TRBJ1-6; tentative D call: TRBD1 (5 bases). The V and J ends lost 0 bases and 8 bases respectively, with 9 bases between them. Germline V lookup: CDR1 SGHRS, CDR2 YFSETQ. The CDR3 totals 14 residues. The chain's CDR3 is CASSLGREDSPLHF. CDR3 in DNA: TGCGCCAGCAGCTTGGGCAGGGAAGATTCACCCCTCCACTTT.

This clonotype occurred a few times. V and J are TRBV21-1 and TRBJ1-5; whether TRBD1, the table's D call, matches the DNA was not checked. TRBV21-1 is marked as a pseudogene. This CDR3 spans 14 amino acids. CDR3 loop: CASSSSTGSQPQHF. The CDR3 coding sequence is TGTGCCAGCAGCTCCTCGACAGGGTCTCAGCCCCAGCATTTT.

V is TRBV7-2 and J is TRBJ2-7; TRBD2 aligns across 7 bases. J gave up 3 bases and V 4 bases, and 6 bases lay outside the gene matches. Germline V lookup: CDR1 SGHTA, CDR2 FQGNSA. The CDR3 runs to 14 residues. CDR3: CASSSGRGSYEQYF. The CDR3, as DNA: TGTGCCAGCAGCTCGGGCCGCGGGAGCTACGAGCAGTACTTC.

In regard to this clonotype: At one end the junction does not follow the germline gene, possibly because of a read error. The chain employs TRBV15 and TRBJ2-5; 15 bases are shared with TRBD2. Germline V lookup: CDR1 LNHNV, CDR2 YYDKDF (reference sequence). This CDR3 is built from 16 residues. The CDR3 coding sequence is TGTGCCACCAGCAGAGACCTCGGACTAGCGGGAGGGCCCGCGAACTTC. This sequence encodes CATSRDLGLAGGPANF.

The sample holds a few counts of this clonotype. The chain is built from TRBV10-3 and TRBJ2-2; D not resolved. The CDR3 has 14 residues. Germline V gene lookup returns CDR1 ENHRY and CDR2 SYGVKD. Deletions cut 3 bases from V and 1 base from J, with 6 bases between. The CDR3 loop reads CAISDPRNTGELFF. The DNA for the CDR3 is TGTGCCATCAGTGACCCCAGGAACACCGGGGAGCTGTTTTTT.

In its sample, this clonotype ranks as medium-sized (0.01 to 0.1%). The chain couples TRBV12-3 or TRBV12-4 to TRBJ2-7; the match to TRBD1 covers 7 bases. After removal of 7 bases from V and 6 bases from J, the junction contained 3 bases not matched to a gene. This CDR3 has 11 residues. The chain's CDR3 is CASKQGIEQYF. For the CDR3, the DNA is TGTGCCAGCAAACAGGGGATCGAGCAGTACTTC.

Remarks on this clonotype: A read error may be the cause here, since a much bigger clone is one base away. The CDR3 carries no conserved terminal phenylalanine or tryptophan, so it likely arises from a read error. V usage is TRBV4-1 and J usage is TRBJ2-6; no reliable D call. This CDR3 region has 16 residues. The V gene lost 0 bases and the J gene lost 0 bases, with 6 bases spanning the gap. CDR1 is MGHRA, CDR2 YSYEKL, per germline. The CDR3 is CASSQDRLSGANVLTC. In DNA, the CDR3 is TGCGCCAGCAGCCAAGATCGACTCTCTGGGGCCAACGTCCTGACTTGC.

This clonotype was seen at least ten times. V and J are TRBV12-3 or TRBV12-4 and TRBJ2-1, with D perhaps being TRBD1 or TRBD2 (6 bases each). The CDR3 is made up of 16 amino acids. V was clipped by 1 base and J by 2 bases, with 12 bases between them. The CDR3 here is CASSLVGGNPYNEQFF. The CDR3 DNA is TGTGCCAGCAGTTTAGTAGGGGGGAACCCCTACAATGAGCAGTTCTTC.

There are many counts of this clonotype. V and J are TRBV7-3 and TRBJ1-4, with 11 bases fitting TRBD1. J lost 3 bases, V lost 4 bases, and 1 base had no gene match. This CDR3 is 15 amino acids long. CDR1 SGHTA and CDR2 FQGTGA come from the germline V gene. This CDR3 is CASSWTGGANEKLFF. As DNA, the CDR3 is TGTGCCAGCAGCTGGACAGGGGGCGCTAATGAAAAACTGTTTTTT.

There are many counts of this clonotype. The chain has TRBV13 and TRBJ1-3, with D hard to call. This CDR3 is 13 amino acids long. In germline, CDR1 is PRHDT, CDR2 FYEKMQ (reference sequence). V shed 2 bases and J shed 2 bases, with 4 bases lying between them. CDR3 region: CASSLPAGNTIYF. The CDR3 DNA follows: TGTGCCAGCAGCTTACCTGCTGGAAACACCATATATTTT.

In its sample, this clonotype was seen a few times. This chain links TRBV11-3 with TRBJ2-1; 14 positions match TRBD2. Germline V gene data show CDR1 as SGHNT and CDR2 as YENEEA. CDR3 length: 15 amino acids. The junction had 8 bases not matched to a gene; V was cut back by 5 bases and J by 11 bases. The CDR3 sequence is CASSITGTSGGQQFF. The CDR3 DNA follows: TGTGCCAGCAGCATTACCGGGACTAGCGGGGGTCAGCAGTTCTTC.